The T cell receptor (beta chain) described here comes from a study of T-cell memory formation after mild COVID-19. The study, taken as a whole, reports: Pre-infection memory contained some responding clones, which suggested that cross-reactive memory had joined. CD4/CD8 balance held among clones contracting day 15 to 85, and later expanders leaned CD4+.

Via MiXCR, TCRdb re-called the 5' RACE reads, giving one row per CDR3 protein. In the table there are around 440,000 distinct CDR3 sequences, over 15% of which are singletons. Regarding this clonotype: The antigen remains undetermined.

The clonotype originates from an adult woman who had mild COVID-19 (a few samples of this study predate the infection). Cell type and time point are not known. Sequencing was carried out using PBMCs or a T cell subset sorted from them (not recorded which).

The DNA for the CDR3 is TGTGCCAGCAGCTCACCTACTAGCGGGGGGTACCAAGAGACCCAGTACTTC. The encoded protein is CASSSPTSGGYQETQYF. The rearrangement uses TRBV7-9 and TRBJ2-5, with 12 nucleotides matching TRBD2. The germline V gene has CDR1 SEHNR and CDR2 FQNEAQ (reference sequence). The trim removed 4 bases at V and 0 bases at J, leaving 6 bases unmatched. The CDR3 length is 17 residues.